Below, 28 T cell receptor beta chains from the same sample are listed, as sequenced in a study of response to subunit inactivated influenza vaccine. MiXCR, run by TCRdb on the RT-PCR reads, gives a single entry per CDR3 protein. Among roughly 500,000 distinct CDR3 sequences listed, less than 30% were seen once. The input for sequencing was CD4+ T cells sorted from PBMCs, taken less than 6 days after vaccination. Receptors originate from a man aged 45-65 years who received an inactivated influenza vaccine.

This clonotype turned up a few times. The chain employs TRBV5-1 and TRBJ2-3; weak D call: TRBD2 (6 bases). Between the trimmed V and J ends, which lost 8 bases and 4 bases, there was a span of 14 bases. Per the germline V gene, CDR1 is SGHRS and CDR2 is YFSETQ. The length of the CDR3 is 13 residues. This CDR3 reads CASSTPGADTQYF. The CDR3 coding sequence is TGCGCCAGTTCGACCCCGGGGGCAGATACGCAGTATTTT.

The chain is built from TRBV2 and TRBJ1-2, with a possible D match to TRBD1 (6 bases). Germline-derived CDR1 and CDR2 are SNHLY and FYNNEI. This CDR3 has 14 amino acids. V lost 2 bases to trimming and J lost 8 bases, with 15 bases between them. CDR3 nucleotide sequence: TGTGCCAGCAGTGAAAAAACCGCAGGGGTAGGCTACACCTTC. Its protein is CASSEKTAGVGYTF.

This clonotype was counted only a few times. The chain uses TRBV4-3 and TRBJ2-5; D not certain. The CDR3 loop spans 15 amino acids. CDR1 is LGHNA, CDR2 YSLEER, per germline. V lost 1 base, J lost 0 bases, and 9 bases lay in between. This CDR3 is CASSQVYLYQETQYF. The CDR3 nucleotides are TGCGCCAGCAGCCAAGTCTACCTGTACCAAGAGACCCAGTACTTC.

The chain links TRBV10-3 to TRBJ2-7, with TRBD1 as a possible D gene (6 bases). The CDR3 runs to 15 residues. The ends were cut back, 2 bases at V and 1 base at J, with 12 bases in the middle. Germline V gene data show CDR1 as ENHRY and CDR2 as SYGVKD. CDR3 sequence reads: CAISEVIGQSYEQYF. The CDR3 DNA reads as TGTGCCATCAGTGAGGTTATAGGACAGTCCTACGAGCAGTACTTC.

This clonotype turned up a few times. V usage is TRBV5-1 and J usage is TRBJ2-7; 14 bases map to TRBD2. Germline CDR1 and CDR2: SGHRS and YFSETQ. The CDR3 covers 17 residues. With V trimmed by 4 bases and J by 3 bases, 9 bases remained unmatched. Here the CDR3 reads CASSAGTSGGNHYEQYF. CDR3 DNA sequence: TGCGCCAGCAGCGCCGGGACTAGCGGGGGAAACCACTACGAGCAGTACTTC. Supplemented by reference TRBV5-1 and TRBJ2-7, the full variable domain reads KAGVTQTPRYLIKTRGQQVTLSCSPISGHRSVSWYQQTPGQGLQFLFEYFSETQRNKGNFPGRFSGRQFSNSRSEMNVSTLELGDSALYLCASSAGTSGGNHYEQYFGPGTRLTVT.

This clonotype was detected only a few times. The chain carries TRBV12-3 or TRBV12-4 and TRBJ2-1; tentatively, D is TRBD2 (5 bases). Trimming cost V 6 bases and J 12 bases, with 18 bases left between them. The CDR3 extends over 13 amino acids. CDR3: CASSPNQLERQFF. CDR3 nucleotide sequence: TGTGCCAGCAGCCCAAACCAACTAGAAAGGCAGTTCTTC.

V and J are TRBV14 and TRBJ2-3, with 7 bases that match TRBD1. The germline gives CDR1 SGHDN, CDR2 FVKESK. V lost 3 bases to trimming and J lost 2 bases; unmatched junction nucleotides: 14. The CDR3 covers 18 residues. The CDR3 bases are TGTGCCAGCAGCCACGGCTCGTCCCCGGGACAGCTCACAGATACGCAGTATTTT. Its protein is CASSHGSSPGQLTDTQYF.

J is TRBJ2-7 and V is TRBV7-9; D tentatively fits TRBD1 or TRBD2 (5 bases each). The CDR3 runs to 14 residues. CDR1 and CDR2 from the germline V gene are SEHNR and FQNEAQ (reference sequence). The germline V and J ends were trimmed by 0 bases and 6 bases, with 12 bases remaining between them. The CDR3 is CASSLALKGREQYF. DNA of the CDR3: TGTGCCAGCAGCTTAGCACTAAAGGGACGCGAGCAGTACTTC.

This chain links TRBV7-7 with TRBJ2-1; D is unclear. The V end lost 3 bases, the J end lost 8 bases, and 20 bases lay between the germline ends. Looked up from germline, CDR1 is SSHAT and CDR2 is FNYEAQ (reference sequence). The CDR3 extends over 16 amino acids. CDR3 protein: CASSLRTDPPWDEQFF. In nucleotides, the CDR3 is TGTGCCAGCAGCTTGAGAACAGATCCACCTTGGGATGAGCAGTTCTTC.

This clonotype turned up a few times. The chain uses TRBV7-2 and TRBJ2-7, with 10 nucleotides matching TRBD2. There are 17 residues in the CDR3. From germline, CDR1 is SGHTA and CDR2 FQGNSA. The ends lost 1 base at V and 2 bases at J; junction bases unmatched: 8. CDR3 in amino acids: CASSLVGVGTSAYEQYF. The CDR3 region has the DNA TGTGCCAGCAGCTTAGTAGGGGTCGGGACTAGCGCCTACGAGCAGTACTTC.

This clonotype was picked up a small number of times. The V and J genes are TRBV5-5 and TRBJ1-5, with D perhaps matching TRBD1 (6 bases). CDR1 and CDR2 (germline): SGHKS, YYEKEE (reference sequence). V lost 4 bases and J lost 4, with 15 bases in between. The CDR3 runs 15 residues. The CDR3 is CASSRTQGWNQPQHF. The CDR3 DNA follows: TGTGCCAGCAGCCGCACCCAGGGGTGGAATCAGCCCCAGCATTTT.

In this sample, this clonotype turned up a few times. V and J are TRBV4-2 and TRBJ2-1, with D uncertain. The length of the CDR3 is 18 residues. CDR1 is LGHNA and CDR2 is YNFKEQ in the germline V gene. The ends were cut back, 3 bases at V and 0 bases at J, with 18 bases in the middle. In DNA form, the CDR3 reads TGTGCCAGCAGCCACGGGCCATTAAGAACGGTCTCCTACAATGAGCAGTTCTTC. Protein: CASSHGPLRTVSYNEQFF.

This clonotype turned up a few times. This chain links TRBV29-1 with TRBJ2-1; D is possibly TRBD1 or TRBD2 (5 bases each). Germline V CDR1 and CDR2: SQVTM, ANQGSEA. The CDR3 covers 17 residues. The V and J ends lost 5 bases and 0 bases respectively, with 20 bases between them. The CDR3 protein is CSVPGLGRQSSYNEQFF. The CDR3 region has the DNA TGCAGCGTTCCAGGCCTGGGACGTCAGAGCTCCTACAATGAGCAGTTCTTC.

The DNA of the CDR3 is TGTGCCAGCAGTTACGGGATCAGCGGCGCCTACAATGAGCAGTTCTTC. Translation: CASSYGISGAYNEQFF. The chain is built from TRBV6-5 and TRBJ2-1; tentative D call: TRBD2 (5 bases). The CDR3 contains 16 residues. Between the trimmed V and J ends, which lost 2 bases and 2 bases, there was a span of 13 bases. Germline values: CDR1 MNHEY, CDR2 SVGAGI.

This clonotype has a handful of counts. This chain uses TRBV12-3 or TRBV12-4 with TRBJ1-2; 8 bases are shared with TRBD1. V was pared by 5 bases and J by 6 bases, with 14 bases of the junction left unmatched. This CDR3 has 16 amino acids. CDR3 in DNA: TGTGCCAGCAGTCTTGATATCAGGGGGCTCTTGGATGGCTACACCTTC. This translates into CASSLDIRGLLDGYTF.

The chain recombines TRBV20-1 with TRBJ1-6; TRBD1 aligns across 7 bases. V gave up 2 bases and J gave up 7 bases; unmatched junction bases: 8. The CDR3 is 15 residues long. CDR1 and CDR2 (germline): DFQATT, SNEGSKA (reference sequence). Here the CDR3 reads CSARTKTGRNSPLHF. The CDR3 DNA sequence: TGCAGTGCTAGAACGAAGACAGGGAGAAATTCACCCCTCCACTTT.

This clonotype occurred a few times. The V call is TRBV7-6, the J call TRBJ2-7; the D gene is possibly TRBD2 (5 bases). This CDR3 spans 14 amino acids. Germline CDR1 SGHVS, CDR2 FNYEAQ. Trimming removed 5 bases from V and 3 bases from J, with 14 bases in between. CDR3 sequence reads: CASSPRGYGYEQYF. The CDR3 DNA follows: TGTGCCAGCAGCCCCCGGGGATACGGCTACGAGCAGTACTTC.

This sequence joins TRBV3-1 and TRBJ2-7, with 7 nucleotides matching TRBD1. Germline lookup yields CDR1 LGHDT and CDR2 YNNKEL (reference sequence). The CDR3 consists of 15 residues. V was pared by 1 base and J by 9 bases, with 12 bases of the junction left unmatched. As DNA, the CDR3 is TGTGCCAGCAGCCAAGGGTCGGGACAGACCCTTGGGCAGTACTTC. It codes for CASSQGSGQTLGQYF.

A few counts support this clonotype. This chain links TRBV7-2 with TRBJ1-1; weak D call: TRBD1 (5 bases). This CDR3 has 13 amino acids. In germline, CDR1 is SGHTA, CDR2 FQGNSA. Trimming cost V 2 bases and J 4 bases, with 8 bases left between them. CDR3 bases: TGTGCCAGCAGCTTACAGGGTGCCACTGAAGCTTTCTTT. Amino acids: CASSLQGATEAFF.

The CDR3, as DNA: TGTGCCACCAGCAGAGGATCCGCGACTAATGAAAAACTGTTTTTT. It translates to CATSRGSATNEKLFF. This chain joins TRBV15 and TRBJ1-4; D uncertain. Looked up from germline, CDR1 is LNHNV and CDR2 is YYDKDF (reference sequence). There are 15 residues in the CDR3. Trimming left V 1 base short and J 2 bases short, with 8 bases between.

This chain connects TRBV20-1 to TRBJ1-2; D remains unclear. Germline V gene lookup returns CDR1 DFQATT and CDR2 SNEGSKA (reference sequence). The V gene lost 8 bases and the J gene lost 2 bases, with 12 bases spanning the gap. CDR3 length: 12 residues. CDR3 protein: CSTEVVNYGYTF. Written as DNA, the CDR3 is TGCAGTACCGAGGTGGTGAACTATGGCTACACCTTC.

This clonotype was seen a few times. The rearrangement uses TRBV7-2 and TRBJ1-6; possibly TRBD1 for D (6 bases). The CDR3 has 14 residues. Trimming took off 5 bases at V and 9 bases at J, with 14 bases between the two ends. CDR1 and CDR2 (germline): SGHTA, FQGNSA. For the CDR3, the DNA is TGTGCCAGCAGCCATGGACAGTCAGCTTCACCCCTCCACTTT. Encoded protein: CASSHGQSASPLHF.

This chain uses TRBV20-1 with TRBJ2-3; possible D gene TRBD2, 5 bases. The CDR3 has 16 amino acids. CDR1 is DFQATT and CDR2 is SNEGSKA in the germline V gene (reference sequence). V shed 3 bases and J shed 2 bases, with 18 bases lying between them. The CDR3 DNA reads as TGCAGTGCTAGCTATCAGCGGCTAGCTTACACAGATACGCAGTATTTT. Its translation is CSASYQRLAYTDTQYF.

The chain couples TRBV12-3 or TRBV12-4 to TRBJ2-7, with TRBD1 matching 8 bases. The CDR3 covers 13 residues. The J segment lost 6 bases and the V segment lost 6 bases, leaving 7 bases of the junction unmatched. The CDR3 sequence is CASRLQGAAEQYF. The CDR3, as DNA: TGTGCCAGCAGACTCCAGGGGGCGGCCGAGCAGTACTTC.

In this sample, this clonotype turned up many times. V and J are TRBV4-1 and TRBJ1-3; TRBD1 matches 11 bases. Germline CDR1 and CDR2: MGHRA and YSYEKL. V lost 2 bases to trimming and J lost 4 bases; unmatched junction nucleotides: 4. The CDR3 is made up of 16 amino acids. CDR3 residues: CASSQMDRGPGNTIYF. The DNA for the CDR3 is TGCGCCAGCAGCCAAATGGACAGGGGGCCAGGAAACACCATATATTTT.

A few counts support this clonotype. The chain is built from TRBV4-3 and TRBJ2-4, with D possibly matching TRBD2 (5 bases). This CDR3 comprises 16 residues. Germline assignment: CDR1 LGHNA and CDR2 YSLEER. V lost 3 bases to trimming and J lost 2 bases, with 14 bases between them. The CDR3: CASSHQSRGSKNIQYF. In DNA form, the CDR3 reads TGCGCCAGCAGCCACCAAAGTCGCGGGTCCAAAAACATTCAGTACTTC.

This clonotype appeared many times. The rearrangement joins TRBV7-8 to TRBJ1-1, with a weak D call TRBD1 (5 bases). The CDR3 length is 17 residues. The germline V gene encodes CDR1 SGHVS and CDR2 FQNEAQ. V was trimmed by 0 bases and J by 0 bases, leaving 14 bases between them. This CDR3 is CASSLAGSGSMNTEAFF. The CDR3 DNA sequence: TGTGCCAGCAGCTTAGCTGGGTCAGGGAGTATGAACACTGAAGCTTTCTTT.

The chain couples TRBV25-1 to TRBJ2-2, with D perhaps matching TRBD2 (5 bases). The germline gives CDR1 MGHDK, CDR2 SYGVNS. Trimming cost V 8 bases and J 1 base, with 11 bases left between them. This CDR3 comprises 14 residues. CDR3 in amino acids: CASGGRLNTGELFF. The CDR3 region has the DNA TGTGCCAGCGGCGGGCGGTTGAACACCGGGGAGCTGTTTTTT. The variable domain in full, with the rest retrieved from reference TRBV25-1 and TRBJ2-2, is EADIYQTPRYLVIGTGKKITLECSQTMGHDKMYWYQQDPGMELHLIHYSYGVNSTEKGDLSSESTVSRIRTEHFPLTLESARPSHTSQYLCASGGRLNTGELFFGEGSRLTVL.